These 28 T cell receptor beta chains were all obtained from the same sample, sequenced in a study of T cell responses to AZD1222 COVID-19 vaccine. Sequencing used immunoSEQ multiplex PCR; TCRdb keeps in-frame clones, though not all of them. The sample has around 140,000 clones; more than 85% are singletons. Material: peripheral blood, obtained on day 0 of MenACWY control vaccination. Source of these receptors: an adult in good health.

The V call is TRBV24-1, the J call TRBJ1-5, with D tentatively TRBD1 (6 bases). The germline V gene encodes CDR1 KGHDR and CDR2 SFDVKD. The CDR3 contains 16 residues. V dropped 9 bases and J dropped 3 bases, with 20 bases sitting between them. The CDR3 sequence: CATDPGGGGNNQPQHF. DNA of the CDR3: TGTGCCACCGATCCGGGGGGAGGGGGGAACAATCAGCCCCAGCATTTT.

The chain links TRBV7-3 to TRBJ2-1, with 8 bases fitting TRBD1. Trimming removed 1 base from V and 1 base from J; junction bases left unmatched: 0. The CDR3 spans 15 residues. CDR1 is SGHTA and CDR2 is FQGTGA in the germline V gene. CDR3 region: CASSLNRGSYNEQFF. For the CDR3, the DNA is TGTGCCAGCAGCTTAAACAGGGGGTCCTACAATGAGCAGTTCTTC.

The chain uses TRBV5-1 and TRBJ2-1; tentative D call: TRBD2 (6 bases). V shed 4 bases and J shed 9 bases, with 14 bases lying between them. Germline CDR1 is SGHRS and CDR2 is YFSETQ. This CDR3 region has 13 residues. CDR3 region: CASSPRRDGEQFF. The CDR3 DNA is TGCGCCAGCAGCCCCCGGAGGGATGGTGAGCAGTTCTTC.

The J gene is TRBJ2-2, the V gene TRBV4-1; 11 bases are shared with TRBD2. V gave up 4 bases and J gave up 6 bases; unmatched junction bases: 10. CDR1 and CDR2 from the germline V gene are MGHRA and YSYEKL. The CDR3 is 17 amino acids. The CDR3 here is CASSPLGLAGGAGELFF. The CDR3 coding sequence is TGCGCCAGCAGCCCCCTCGGCCTAGCGGGAGGCGCCGGGGAGCTGTTTTTT.

The V and J genes are TRBV5-1 and TRBJ2-2, with D uncertain. The CDR3 runs to 15 residues. Germline CDR1 SGHRS, CDR2 YFSETQ. V lost 2 bases and J 2 bases, leaving 10 bases between the germline ends. CDR3 nucleotide sequence: TGCGCCAGCAGCTTTGCTGGGCCCAACACCGGGGAGCTGTTTTTT. As protein: CASSFAGPNTGELFF.

V usage is TRBV28 and J usage is TRBJ1-5, with unresolved D. The CDR3 has 16 amino acids. The V gene's germline CDR1 is MDHEN and CDR2 SYDVKM. V gave up 6 bases and J gave up 4 bases, with 19 bases separating them. Here the CDR3 DNA reads TGTGCCAGCAGCCCTCAAGTCCAGGCACGGAATCAGCCCCAGCATTTT. Its translation: CASSPQVQARNQPQHF.

The chain has TRBV20-1 and TRBJ2-5; 11 positions match TRBD2. CDR3 length: 17 amino acids. The junction had 10 bases not matched to a gene; V was cut back by 4 bases and J by 0 bases. Germline loops: CDR1 DFQATT, CDR2 SNEGSKA (reference sequence). The CDR3 region is CSATDPRGLADQETQYF. The DNA for the CDR3 is TGCAGTGCTACTGACCCTAGGGGACTAGCGGACCAAGAGACCCAGTACTTC.

This clone was recorded once. The gene calls are TRBV12-3 or TRBV12-4 and TRBJ1-1; D remains unclear. The CDR3 runs 13 residues. V was pared by 7 bases and J by 6 bases, with 15 bases between. Here the CDR3 DNA reads TGTGCCAGCACCTCTAATTTGGTATCTGAAGCTTTCTTT. The encoded protein is CASTSNLVSEAFF.

The rearrangement links TRBV18 to TRBJ1-6; the D gene is possibly TRBD1 (6 bases). Germline values: CDR1 KGHSH, CDR2 LQKENI. Trimming stripped 1 base from V and 4 bases from J, with 14 bases between. This CDR3 is 17 amino acids long. DNA for the CDR3: TGTGCCAGCTCACCACAAATTTCGGGACAATATAATTCACCCCTCCACTTT. It is translated as CASSPQISGQYNSPLHF.

Here the CDR3 reads CSARSGNTIYF. Written as DNA, the CDR3 is TGCAGCGCCCGCTCTGGAAACACCATATATTTT. The chain recombines TRBV29-1 with TRBJ1-3, with D unresolved. The V gene lost 7 bases and the J gene lost 0 bases, with 4 bases spanning the gap. This CDR3 comprises 11 residues. CDR1 and CDR2 (germline): SQVTM, ANQGSEA.

The chain carries TRBV28 and TRBJ2-1; 11 nucleotides match TRBD2. Losses at the gene ends were 8 bases for V and 0 bases for J; bases not matched to a gene: 6. This CDR3 spans 16 amino acids. Germline assignment: CDR1 MDHEN and CDR2 SYDVKM. The chain's CDR3 is CASGSGRVSSYNEQFF. The CDR3 region has the DNA TGTGCCAGCGGTAGCGGGAGGGTAAGCTCCTACAATGAGCAGTTCTTC.

The chain employs TRBV5-1 and TRBJ1-2; the D gene is possibly TRBD1 (6 bases). V lost 5 bases and J lost 4, with 15 bases in between. This CDR3 contains 14 residues. Germline CDR1 is SGHRS and CDR2 is YFSETQ. The CDR3 region has the DNA TGCGCCAGCAGAAATGCAGGGGACCCCTATGGCTACACCTTC. Translating it yields CASRNAGDPYGYTF. Full variable domain (remainder filled in from reference TRBV5-1 and TRBJ1-2): KAGVTQTPRYLIKTRGQQVTLSCSPISGHRSVSWYQQTPGQGLQFLFEYFSETQRNKGNFPGRFSGRQFSNSRSEMNVSTLELGDSALYLCASRNAGDPYGYTFGSGTRLTVV.

The count of this clone is one. This chain uses TRBV15 with TRBJ2-1; 8 nucleotides agree with TRBD1. Losses at the gene ends were 6 bases for V and 4 bases for J; bases not matched to a gene: 8. Germline CDR1 is LNHNV and CDR2 is YYDKDF (reference sequence). CDR3 size: 15 residues. Here the CDR3 DNA reads TGTGCCACCAGGGAGGGTGGGGACAGGTACAATGAGCAGTTCTTC. Its protein product is CATREGGDRYNEQFF.

The V and J genes are TRBV4-3 and TRBJ1-2; 10 bases map to TRBD1. CDR3 length equals 16 residues. Germline values: CDR1 LGHNA, CDR2 YSLEER. V lost 1 base to trimming and J lost 4 bases; unmatched junction nucleotides: 6. The CDR3: CASSQGTGQGIYGYTF. The CDR3 nucleotides read TGCGCCAGCAGCCAAGGGACGGGACAGGGGATCTATGGCTACACCTTC.

V and J are TRBV4-1 and TRBJ2-7; 10 bases line up with TRBD1. The length of the CDR3 is 15 residues. Per germline, CDR1 MGHRA and CDR2 YSYEKL. The J segment lost 3 bases and the V segment lost 3 bases, leaving 5 bases of the junction unmatched. The CDR3 is CASSHPGQGHYEQYF. DNA for the CDR3: TGCGCCAGCAGCCACCCGGGACAGGGGCACTACGAGCAGTACTTC.

The CDR3: CASSQEAWGISGNTIYF. CDR3 DNA sequence: TGTGCCAGCAGCCAAGAAGCCTGGGGTATCTCTGGAAACACCATATATTTT. The V gene is TRBV14, the J gene TRBJ1-3; D ambiguous. V lost 0 bases and J lost 0, with 12 bases in between. This CDR3 contains 17 residues. CDR1 SGHDN and CDR2 FVKESK come from the germline V gene.

The count of this clone is one. The V gene is TRBV7-9, the J gene TRBJ1-6; a weak D match, TRBD1 (5 bases). The CDR3 consists of 15 residues. Deletions cut 3 bases from V and 2 bases from J, with 8 bases between. Germline V gene sequence: CDR1 SEHNR, CDR2 FQNEAQ (reference sequence). CDR3 sequence: CASSLGEAYNSPLHF. In DNA, the CDR3 is TGTGCCAGCAGCTTGGGGGAAGCCTATAATTCACCCCTCCACTTT.

V usage is TRBV27 and J usage is TRBJ2-7, with TRBD2 matching 12 bases. The junction had 6 bases not matched to a gene; V was cut back by 8 bases and J by 4 bases. The CDR3 is made up of 14 amino acids. CDR1 MNHEY and CDR2 SMNVEV come from the germline V gene (reference sequence). The CDR3: CASQRTSGKYEQYF. The DNA of the CDR3 is TGTGCCAGCCAGCGGACTAGCGGGAAGTACGAGCAGTACTTC.

CDR3 in DNA: TGTGCCAGCAGTGAGAGGGTAGTCAACAATTCACCCCTCCACTTT. Translation gives CASSERVVNNSPLHF. V and J are TRBV6-1 and TRBJ1-6; D is unresolved. Germline V gene data show CDR1 as MNHNS and CDR2 as SASEGT. Trimming left V 3 bases short and J 7 bases short, with 13 bases between. The CDR3 loop spans 15 amino acids.

As DNA, the CDR3 is TGCGCCAGCAGGGGGCAGGGCAAGAGTGAGCAGTACTTC. It specifies CASRGQGKSEQYF. The chain has TRBV5-1 and TRBJ2-7, with a possible D match to TRBD1 (5 bases). Trimming pared 5 bases from V and 7 bases from J, leaving 16 bases between. The CDR3 loop spans 13 amino acids. Germline CDR1 is SGHRS and CDR2 is YFSETQ.

The chain couples TRBV9 to TRBJ2-3; tentatively, D is TRBD2 (6 bases). The CDR3 is 16 residues long. The germline V gene encodes CDR1 SGDLS and CDR2 YYNGEE. With 1 base removed from V and 0 bases from J, the gap between germline ends came to 12 bases. In nucleotides, the CDR3 is TGTGCCAGCAGCGTACGAGGGCTAGCGAGCACAGATACGCAGTATTTT. Translation: CASSVRGLASTDTQYF.

This rearrangement joins TRBV6-1 to TRBJ1-3; 7 bases are a match to TRBD1. The V gene end was trimmed by 4 bases and the J gene end by 0 bases; junction bases not matched to a gene: 6. The CDR3 has 16 residues. Germline V gene sequence: CDR1 MNHNS, CDR2 SASEGT. The CDR3 DNA reads as TGTGCCAGCAGTGGTGGGACAGTTGACTCTGGAAACACCATATATTTT. This codes for CASSGGTVDSGNTIYF.

The chain employs TRBV5-1 and TRBJ2-5; 12 nucleotides align to TRBD2. CDR3 length: 19 residues. The trim removed 0 bases at V and 1 base at J, leaving 10 bases unmatched. Germline assignment: CDR1 SGHRS and CDR2 YFSETQ. For the CDR3, the DNA is TGCGCCAGCAGCTTGGCCCTAGCGGGGGGGCCTGGTACCCAAGAGACCCAGTACTTC. Translated: CASSLALAGGPGTQETQYF.

CDR3 region: CASSYQGASNSPLHF. The CDR3 coding sequence is TGCGCCAGCAGCTACCAGGGGGCCTCGAATTCACCCCTCCACTTT. The chain employs TRBV4-3 and TRBJ1-6, with 8 bases that match TRBD1. The CDR3 is made up of 15 amino acids. V was clipped by 5 bases and J by 7 bases; unmatched bases: 7. The V gene's germline CDR1 is LGHNA and CDR2 YSLEER.

The chain is built from TRBV30 and TRBJ2-2; TRBD2 matches 14 bases. The germline V gene has CDR1 GTSNPN and CDR2 SVGIG (reference sequence). V was pared by 4 bases and J by 0 bases, with 4 bases of the junction left unmatched. CDR3 length equals 17 residues. The CDR3 loop reads CAWIGTSGSSNTGELFF. For the CDR3, the DNA is TGTGCCTGGATCGGGACTAGCGGGAGTTCGAACACCGGGGAGCTGTTTTTT.

The chain uses TRBV29-1 and TRBJ1-1, with a possible D match to TRBD1 (6 bases). Germline loops: CDR1 SQVTM, CDR2 ANQGSEA. V lost 6 bases and J lost 2, with 19 bases in between. The CDR3 runs 15 residues. CDR3 residues: CSVDNLRGQNTEAFF. The CDR3 coding sequence is TGCAGCGTGGACAACCTCCGGGGGCAAAACACTGAAGCTTTCTTT. Variable domain in full (rest from reference TRBV29-1 and TRBJ1-1): SAVISQKPSRDICQRGTSLTIQCQVDSQVTMMFWYRQQPGQSLTLIATANQGSEATYESGFVIDKFPISRPNLTFSTLTVSNMSPEDSSIYLCSVDNLRGQNTEAFFGQGTRLTVV.

The chain carries TRBV3-1 (or the pseudogene TRBV3-2) and TRBJ1-1; 7 bases are a match to TRBD1. Unmatched junction bases numbered 5, after V lost 4 bases and J lost 3 bases. The germline V gene encodes CDR1 LGHDT and CDR2 YNNKEL (reference sequence). The CDR3 loop spans 14 amino acids. CDR3 sequence: CASSRTGVDTEAFF. In nucleotides, the CDR3 is TGTGCCAGCAGCCGAACAGGGGTCGACACTGAAGCTTTCTTT.

The rearrangement links TRBV7-2 to TRBJ2-2; D may be TRBD2 (5 bases). V shed 5 bases and J shed 4 bases, with 14 bases lying between them. CDR3 length: 15 amino acids. In germline, CDR1 is SGHTA, CDR2 FQGNSA. The CDR3 region has the DNA TGTGCCAGCAGCCTGTCTACGGGGAGCACCGGGGAGCTGTTTTTT. Translation gives CASSLSTGSTGELFF.